This is a list of T cell receptor beta chains from one sample in a study of blood T cell repertoires in COVID-19. Sequencing was performed with immunoSEQ multiplex PCR; in TCRdb, only in-frame clones are kept and a portion is missing. The sample contains a few hundred thousand clones, around nine tenths of which appear only once. Material for sequencing was peripheral blood. The receptors shown here come from a man between 18 and 35 years old with active or convalescent COVID-19. CDR3s include the opening cysteine and the closing phenylalanine or tryptophan. Each record gives: V gene, D gene, clone size, J gene, CDR3 DNA, CDR3 protein. A D gene is named only where the DNA matches it firmly. A clone size is listed for some rows: how often the clone was seen (once, few, many), or a class if it is expanded.

TRBV7-3	.	.	TRBJ1-1	TGTGCCAGCAGCTTCGGTGCTGAAGCTTTCTTT	CASSFGAEAFF
TRBV2	.	.	TRBJ2-7	TGTGCCAGCAGTGAAGCGCTCCAGGGTGGCTTC	CASSEALQGGF
TRBV19	TRBD1	.	TRBJ1-1	TGTGCCAGTAATGTCGGACAGGCAGAAGCTTTCTTT	CASNVGQAEAFF
TRBV28	.	once	TRBJ1-2	TGTGCCAGCAGTTTGCCGGGTGTGGGGGCCTATGGCTACACCTTC	CASSLPGVGAYGYTF
TRBV30	.	.	TRBJ2-6	TGTGCCTCCATGGACTTTTCTCGCTCTGGGGCCAACGTCCTGACTTTC	CASMDFSRSGANVLTF
TRBV5-1	.	.	TRBJ1-2	TGCGCCAGCAGCTTGACAGGGACCTATGGCTACACCTTC	CASSLTGTYGYTF
TRBV9	.	.	TRBJ2-1	TGTGCCAGCAGCCGGGAGTTATCCTACAATGAGCAGTTCTTC	CASSRELSYNEQFF
TRBV5-4	TRBD2	.	TRBJ2-5	TGTGCCAGCAGCCCTAGCGGGGGGGCACAGGAGACCCAGTACTTC	CASSPSGGAQETQYF
TRBV9	.	.	TRBJ1-6	TGTGCCAGCAGCGCAGGGGATAATTCACCCCTCCACTTT	CASSAGDNSPLHF
TRBV6-1	TRBD1	.	TRBJ1-6	TGTGCCAGCAGTGAGGGACAGGGGTGGAATTCACCCCTCCACTTT	CASSEGQGWNSPLHF
TRBV7-3	.	.	TRBJ1-1	TGTGCCAGCAGCTTAAATGGCAGGGGAACATCCCATAACACTGAAGCTTTCTTT	CASSLNGRGTSHNTEAFF
TRBV6-5	.	.	TRBJ1-1	TGTGCCAGCAGGACAGAAATGAACACTGAAGCTTTCTTT	CASRTEMNTEAFF
TRBV28	TRBD1	.	TRBJ1-5	TGTGCCAGCACCCCAGGGGGGCAGTCCAATCAGCCCCAGCATTTT	CASTPGGQSNQPQHF
TRBV18	TRBD1	.	TRBJ1-2	TGTGCCAGCTCACCACCGGGACAGGGGGTAAATGGCTACACCTTC	CASSPPGQGVNGYTF
TRBV5-1	TRBD2	.	TRBJ2-1	TGCGCCAGCAGCCCGAACCTAGCGGGAGGGCCTAATGAGCAGTTCTTC	CASSPNLAGGPNEQFF
TRBV6-5	.	.	TRBJ1-2	TGTGCCAGCAGTTACACGACCGTTTCGGGGGGCTACACCTTC	CASSYTTVSGGYTF
TRBV29-1	.	.	TRBJ2-5	TGCAGCGCCGACTGGGACTCCGAAGAGACCCAGTACTTC	CSADWDSEETQYF
TRBV6-5	.	.	TRBJ1-5	TGTGCCAGCAGTTACTCCAGTTCAAGCAATCAGCCCCAGCATTTT	CASSYSSSSNQPQHF
TRBV28	.	.	TRBJ2-3	TGTGCCAGCAGCTTTTCGGGAGATACGCAGTATTTT	CASSFSGDTQYF
TRBV29-1	TRBD2	.	TRBJ2-2	TGCAGCGTCCGGTTAGCGGGAGGAGGAACCGGGGAGCTGTTTTTT	CSVRLAGGGTGELFF
TRBV9	TRBD2	once	TRBJ2-1	TGTGCCAGCAGCGTTAGCGGGGGGACTTCCTACAATGAGCAGTTCTTC	CASSVSGGTSYNEQFF
TRBV7-2	.	.	TRBJ2-7	TGTGCCAGCAGCGAGGGATTTTACGAGCAGTACTTC	CASSEGFYEQYF
TRBV6-5	.	.	TRBJ1-1	TGTGCCAGCAGTTACTCCCCTTTGACTGGGGAAGCTTTCTTT	CASSYSPLTGEAFF
TRBV5-1	.	.	TRBJ2-2	TGCGCCAGCAAACCAGACAGCGAGAACACCGGGGAGCTGTTTTTT	CASKPDSENTGELFF
TRBV7-3	.	.	TRBJ1-1	TGTGCCAGCAGCTTAGGACAGAACACTGAAGCTTTCTTT	CASSLGQNTEAFF
TRBV7-8	.	.	TRBJ1-1	TGTGCCAGCAGTCCCGGTCCGCATACTGAAGCTTTCTTT	CASSPGPHTEAFF
TRBV20-1	TRBD2	once	TRBJ2-1	TGCAGTGCTGGTGAAGCGGGAATCAACAATGAGCAGTTCTTC	CSAGEAGINNEQFF
TRBV5-5	TRBD1	.	TRBJ2-1	TGTGCCAGCAGCGGGGACAGGGACTCCTACAATGAGCAGTTCTTC	CASSGDRDSYNEQFF
TRBV11-2	.	.	TRBJ1-3	TGTGCCAGCAGCTCCTTTTGGGGGGCTGGAAACACCATATATTTT	CASSSFWGAGNTIYF
TRBV6-2/TRBV6-3	TRBD2	.	TRBJ2-1	TGTGCCAGCAGTTACACCTTCTCCGGGACTAGCGACCGCTCCTACAATGAGCAGTTCTTC	CASSYTFSGTSDRSYNEQFF
TRBV21-1	.	few	TRBJ1-5	TGTGCCAGCAGCAATGTTTTACAGGGAGGGAATCAGCCCCAGCATTTT	CASSNVLQGGNQPQHF
TRBV15	TRBD1	few	TRBJ1-5	TGTGCCACCAGCACCAGGGGGGACGGCAATCAGCCCCAGCATTTT	CATSTRGDGNQPQHF
TRBV7-9	TRBD1	few	TRBJ1-2	TGTGCCAGCAGCTTAGGGCGGGGACAGGGCTATGGCTACACCTTC	CASSLGRGQGYGYTF
TRBV4-3	.	.	TRBJ2-2	TGCGCCAGCAGCCAAGATATAGGGGCTAGGAACACCGGGGAGCTGTTTTTT	CASSQDIGARNTGELFF
TRBV28	.	.	TRBJ1-2	TGTGCCAGCAGTTACAGCCTTTTTCAGTATGGCTACACCTTC	CASSYSLFQYGYTF
TRBV7-8	TRBD1	.	TRBJ1-5	TGTGCCAGCAGCTTAGTACAGGGACAGTATAGCAATCAGCCCCAGCATTTT	CASSLVQGQYSNQPQHF
TRBV4-2	TRBD1	.	TRBJ1-3	TGTGCCAGCAGCCAAAGAAGGACCACAGGGGTTTCTGGAAACACCATATATTTT	CASSQRRTTGVSGNTIYF
TRBV29-1	TRBD2	.	TRBJ2-1	TGCAGCGTTGATCGTTTTGTCGGGGAGGGTTCCGATGAGCAGTTCTTC	CSVDRFVGEGSDEQFF
TRBV3-1/TRBV3-2	.	.	TRBJ1-2	TGTGCCAGCAGCGCGAGAGTACAGGGTCGCCAAGGCTACACCTTC	CASSARVQGRQGYTF
TRBV6-2/TRBV6-3	.	few	TRBJ2-7	TGTGCCAGCAGTTACTGGCAGGCCTACGAGCAGTACTTC	CASSYWQAYEQYF
TRBV7-9	TRBD1	.	TRBJ2-1	TGTGCCAGCAGCTTGGGACAGGGGTTCAATGAGCAGTTCTTC	CASSLGQGFNEQFF
TRBV15	TRBD1	.	TRBJ2-4	TGTGCCACCAGCAGGACCAACAGGGGGCTAGTGGACATTCAGTACTTC	CATSRTNRGLVDIQYF
TRBV2	.	.	TRBJ2-7	TGTGCCAGCAGTGAACTTAGCTCCTACGAGCAGTACTTC	CASSELSSYEQYF
TRBV28	TRBD1	.	TRBJ1-1	TGTGCCAGCAGTACGACAGGGACGGAAGACACTGAAGCTTTCTTT	CASSTTGTEDTEAFF
TRBV6-2/TRBV6-3	.	.	TRBJ1-1	TGTGCCAGCAGCCCCTCGGGGGAAACTGAAGCTTTCTTT	CASSPSGETEAFF
TRBV24-1	TRBD1	.	TRBJ2-7	TGTGCCACCAGCCGGCGGGGACAGGGGGCTTCCTACGAGCAGTACTTC	CATSRRGQGASYEQYF